This T cell receptor (beta chain) was documented in a study of blood T cell repertoires in COVID-19. In the study's own analysis: Estimates of nucleated cell counts were drawn from the amplification of reference gene primers. TCRdb keeps only in-frame clones here, not all; method: immunoSEQ multiplex PCR. The DNA was the basis for D and trimming; V, J and clone size are from that table. This sample carries approximately 150,000 clones, roughly 86% of them seen once, and the ten largest clones take over 0.8%. The CDR3 has 16 residues. Germline trimming cut 5 bases from V and 2 bases from J; bases unmatched to any gene: 3. CDR1 is SEHNR and CDR2 is FQNEAQ in the germline V gene (reference sequence).

Sequences were obtained from peripheral blood. The chain links TRBV7-9 to TRBJ2-7; 16 bases match TRBD2. This receptor was identified in a woman aged 45-65 years with acute or convalescent COVID-19. CDR3 bases: TGTGCCAGCAGCCCGGGACTAGCGGGAGGGCCCTACGAGCAGTACTTC. Amino acid sequence: CASSPGLAGGPYEQYF.